This T cell receptor (beta chain) emerged from a study of T cells expressing NK-cell markers. Following a re-call of the 5' RACE reads, TCRdb has one entry per CDR3 protein and lacks DNA. The listing contains about half a million distinct CDR3 sequences. The CDR3 runs 12 residues. Germline V gives CDR1 MNHEY, CDR2 SVGEGT. Specimen: blood T cells: a sorted CD56 or NKG2C T cell subset, CD4+ or CD8+ T cells, or bulk PBMC T cells (not recorded which). V is TRBV6-2 or TRBV6-3 and J is TRBJ2-1. The TCR was taken from a woman in her fifties or sixties in good health. CDR3 amino acids: CASSKRQAEQFF.